Sequencing of this T cell receptor (beta chain) was carried out in a study of blood T cells in healthy people across ages. Alongside a J-beta primer mix, a sample-barcoded 5' primer served in a second PCR lasting roughly 7 to 11 cycles. Tags on each cDNA molecule came from a template-switch adaptor with 12 random nucleotides. TCRdb used MiXCR to reprocess the 5' RACE reads, holding one entry per CDR3 protein. This table holds around 870,000 distinct CDR3 sequences, about 28% found once. V trimming: 1 base; J trimming: 0 bases; junction bases outside the gene matches: 7. The CDR3 is 18 residues long. CDR1 LGHNA and CDR2 YSLEER come from the germline V gene. This clonotype was detected ten times or more.

V gene TRBV4-3 combines with J gene TRBJ2-1, with 9 bases lining up with TRBD2. The TCR originated in a woman aged 80 or older in good health. Source material: blood. Here the CDR3 DNA reads TGCGCCAGCAGCCAAGCAGCGGGGGGCCAGAGCTCCTACAATGAGCAGTTCTTC. It specifies CASSQAAGGQSSYNEQFF.